The clone carrying this T cell receptor (beta chain) came up many times. Its antigen remains unknown. This entry belongs to a study of T cells after yellow fever vaccination. Whole-study findings and limits: Weaker overall was a secondary response that nonetheless peaked faster, on day 5 versus 15. The bulk population could contribute abundant contaminating clonotypes to FACS-sorted repertoires. Among primary-vaccination clones, most reappeared after the booster, at almost 98% for CD4 and 88% for CD8.

In making TCR cDNA, 5'RACE template switching added a universal primer site and UMIs to it. TCRdb re-called the 5' RACE reads with MiXCR, one entry per CDR3 protein. Here the sample spans 230,000 or so distinct CDR3 sequences, about 3.5% being singletons. The sample here was PBMCs, taken 15 days after the yellow fever booster vaccination. The source is a man younger than 35 who received the YFV17D yellow fever vaccine.

The DNA for the CDR3 is TGCGCCAGCAGCTACCTGGGCGGGCGTAATTCACCCCTCCACTTT. It encodes CASSYLGGRNSPLHF. This chain links TRBV5-1 with TRBJ1-6; D gene ambiguous. The germline V gene has CDR1 SGHRS and CDR2 YFSETQ. The V gene lost 3 bases and the J gene lost 6 bases, with 13 bases spanning the gap. The CDR3 is made up of 15 amino acids. The complete variable domain, with remaining parts taken from reference TRBV5-1 and TRBJ1-6, reads KAGVTQTPRYLIKTRGQQVTLSCSPISGHRSVSWYQQTPGQGLQFLFEYFSETQRNKGNFPGRFSGRQFSNSRSEMNVSTLELGDSALYLCASSYLGGRNSPLHFGNGTRLTVT.